The clone carrying this T cell receptor (beta chain) was seen only a few times. What it recognizes is unknown. These data come from a study of T-cell reconstitution after alpha-beta-depleted transplantation in children. Overall study findings and caveats: Expanded graft clones, several hundred of them, were reportedly the source of alpha-beta T cells about two months after transplant. Some patients owed their high day-60 TCRbeta diversity to surviving recipient T cells and thymic progenitors. T-cell counts and diversity at one year following transplant were attributed mainly to newly produced T cells.

Molecular barcoding with unique molecular identifiers was used for the TCRbeta library. MiXCR, run by TCRdb on the PCR reads, gives a single entry per CDR3 protein. The sample has 70,000 to 95,000 distinct CDR3 sequences, roughly 18% seen once. V was pared by 3 bases and J by 0 bases, with 22 bases between. CDR1 and CDR2 from the germline V gene are SGHRS and YFSETQ. The CDR3 length is 18 residues. The clonotype comes from a male patient aged 2 to 9 who had a stem cell transplant for acute lymphoblastic leukemia, so the T cells may come from the graft donor. The specimen comprised PBMCs, mostly from graft donor cells, sampled 360 days after TCRalphabeta/CD19-depleted stem cell transplant. This chain joins TRBV5-1 and TRBJ2-7, with a tentative D call TRBD1 (5 bases). The CDR3 region has the DNA TGCGCCAGCAGCTATATGGTTCGGTCCAGGGCTAGCTCCTACGAGCAGTACTTC. Translation gives CASSYMVRSRASSYEQYF. The complete variable domain, with remaining parts taken from reference TRBV5-1 and TRBJ2-7, reads KAGVTQTPRYLIKTRGQQVTLSCSPISGHRSVSWYQQTPGQGLQFLFEYFSETQRNKGNFPGRFSGRQFSNSRSEMNVSTLELGDSALYLCASSYMVRSRASSYEQYFGPGTRLTVT.